These T cell receptor beta chains were read from a single sample in a study of cytomegalovirus exposure and HLA in healthy donors. Here immunoSEQ multiplex PCR was the method, and the copy in TCRdb shows in-frame clones only, minus some. Seen here are approximately 130,000 clones, 60% to 85% observed once, and the top ten hold approximately 3%. Sequenced material: PBMCs. All receptors derive from a woman aged 40 to 50 in good health and CMV-seropositive. Both conserved end residues are part of each CDR3. The order of the fields is V gene, clone size, J gene, D gene, CDR3 protein, CDR3 DNA. A D gene is named only where the DNA matches it firmly. Size tells how often a clone was seen (once, few, many) or the class of an expanded clone, and some rows leave it out.

V gene: TRBV10-3
clone size: NA
J gene: TRBJ1-4
D gene: TRBD1
CDR3 protein: CAISEFGTGRGEKLFF
CDR3 DNA: TGTGCCATCAGTGAGTTCGGGACAGGGCGGGGTGAAAAACTGTTTTTT

V gene: TRBV27
clone size: NA
J gene: TRBJ1-1
D gene: TRBD1
CDR3 protein: CASIPLGQGALNTEAFF
CDR3 DNA: TGTGCCAGCATTCCGCTGGGACAGGGCGCTCTGAACACTGAAGCTTTCTTT

V gene: TRBV6-1
clone size: NA
J gene: TRBJ2-1
D gene: NA
CDR3 protein: CASLVKTSSYNEQFF
CDR3 DNA: TGTGCCAGCCTCGTTAAGACTAGTTCTTACAATGAGCAGTTCTTC

V gene: TRBV7-2
clone size: NA
J gene: TRBJ2-1
D gene: TRBD2
CDR3 protein: CASSFHASGKYNEQFF
CDR3 DNA: TGTGCCAGCAGCTTCCATGCTAGCGGCAAGTACAATGAGCAGTTCTTC

V gene: TRBV28
clone size: NA
J gene: TRBJ1-5
D gene: NA
CDR3 protein: CASKPPWGGHNQPQHF
CDR3 DNA: TGTGCCAGCAAACCACCGTGGGGGGGCCACAATCAGCCCCAGCATTTT

V gene: TRBV27
clone size: NA
J gene: TRBJ2-2
D gene: NA
CDR3 protein: CASSSQRTGELFF
CDR3 DNA: TGTGCCAGCAGTTCGCAGCGGACCGGGGAGCTGTTTTTT

V gene: TRBV10-3
clone size: NA
J gene: TRBJ2-5
D gene: TRBD2
CDR3 protein: CAITPGLAGETQYF
CDR3 DNA: TGTGCCATCACCCCGGGACTAGCGGGAGAGACCCAGTACTTC

V gene: TRBV5-1
clone size: few
J gene: TRBJ1-2
D gene: NA
CDR3 protein: CASSWDTLRGYTF
CDR3 DNA: TGCGCCAGCAGCTGGGACACCTTGAGGGGCTACACCTTC

V gene: TRBV5-4
clone size: few
J gene: TRBJ2-3
D gene: NA
CDR3 protein: CALSLGGRGATDTQYF
CDR3 DNA: TGTGCCCTCTCTTTGGGGGGAAGAGGGGCCACAGATACGCAGTATTTT

V gene: TRBV9
clone size: NA
J gene: TRBJ1-2
D gene: NA
CDR3 protein: CASSERQQVNYGYTF
CDR3 DNA: TGTGCCAGCAGCGAAAGACAGCAAGTAAACTATGGCTACACCTTC

V gene: TRBV27
clone size: NA
J gene: TRBJ1-1
D gene: NA
CDR3 protein: CASSPLYGEAFF
CDR3 DNA: TGTGCCAGCAGTCCCCTCTACGGTGAAGCTTTCTTT

V gene: TRBV28
clone size: NA
J gene: TRBJ1-4
D gene: TRBD1
CDR3 protein: CASRPTGASGEKLFF
CDR3 DNA: TGTGCCAGCAGACCTACAGGGGCTTCGGGTGAAAAACTGTTTTTT

V gene: TRBV19
clone size: NA
J gene: TRBJ1-4
D gene: TRBD1
CDR3 protein: CASRRTGGREKLFF
CDR3 DNA: TGTGCCAGTAGGAGGACAGGGGGCCGGGAAAAACTGTTTTTT

V gene: TRBV29-1
clone size: few
J gene: TRBJ1-2
D gene: NA
CDR3 protein: CSVEDPEGYYGYTF
CDR3 DNA: TGCAGCGTTGAAGATCCGGAGGGTTACTATGGCTACACCTTC

V gene: TRBV13
clone size: NA
J gene: TRBJ1-1
D gene: TRBD1
CDR3 protein: CASSSTGVSGYTEAFF
CDR3 DNA: TGTGCCAGCAGTAGCACAGGGGTCTCCGGGTACACTGAAGCTTTCTTT

V gene: TRBV9
clone size: NA
J gene: TRBJ2-1
D gene: NA
CDR3 protein: CASSAPGHQAYNEQFF
CDR3 DNA: TGTGCCAGCAGCGCCCCGGGACACCAAGCCTACAATGAGCAGTTCTTC

V gene: TRBV7-3
clone size: NA
J gene: TRBJ2-7
D gene: TRBD1
CDR3 protein: CASSRNSDRAGEQYF
CDR3 DNA: TGTGCCAGCAGCCGCAATAGTGACAGGGCCGGCGAGCAGTACTTC

V gene: TRBV28
clone size: few
J gene: TRBJ2-7
D gene: NA
CDR3 protein: CASTLSSPYEQYF
CDR3 DNA: TGTGCCAGCACCCTCTCGAGTCCCTACGAGCAGTACTTC

V gene: TRBV30
clone size: NA
J gene: TRBJ2-2
D gene: NA
CDR3 protein: CARTDVTGELFF
CDR3 DNA: TGTGCCCGGACAGATGTCACCGGGGAGCTGTTTTTT

V gene: TRBV5-1
clone size: NA
J gene: TRBJ1-2
D gene: TRBD1
CDR3 protein: CASSWTPGQGSDGYTF
CDR3 DNA: TGCGCCAGCAGCTGGACACCGGGACAGGGGTCTGATGGCTACACCTTC

V gene: TRBV21-1
clone size: NA
J gene: TRBJ1-1
D gene: NA
CDR3 protein: CASTAGSTEAFF
CDR3 DNA: TGTGCCAGCACTGCAGGGTCCACTGAAGCTTTCTTT

V gene: TRBV5-6
clone size: NA
J gene: TRBJ1-2
D gene: NA
CDR3 protein: CASSLAGGVGYGYTF
CDR3 DNA: TGTGCCAGCAGCTTGGCCGGCGGGGTTGGCTATGGCTACACCTTC

V gene: TRBV7-2
clone size: NA
J gene: TRBJ1-2
D gene: NA
CDR3 protein: CASSPEGWGEAGYTF
CDR3 DNA: TGTGCCAGCAGCCCTGAAGGTTGGGGAGAGGCTGGCTACACCTTC

V gene: TRBV19
clone size: few
J gene: TRBJ2-1
D gene: TRBD2
CDR3 protein: CASSLAGGRYNEQFF
CDR3 DNA: TGTGCCAGTAGTCTAGCGGGAGGGAGGTACAATGAGCAGTTCTTC

V gene: TRBV6-5
clone size: NA
J gene: TRBJ2-3
D gene: NA
CDR3 protein: CASSQQGFSDTQYF
CDR3 DNA: TGTGCCAGCAGTCAACAGGGTTTCTCCGATACGCAGTATTTT

V gene: TRBV4-3
clone size: NA
J gene: TRBJ2-2
D gene: NA
CDR3 protein: CASSQTTGPQGGTGELFF
CDR3 DNA: TGCGCCAGCAGCCAAACGACCGGTCCACAGGGTGGCACCGGGGAGCTGTTTTTT

V gene: TRBV28
clone size: NA
J gene: TRBJ1-2
D gene: NA
CDR3 protein: CASSLYAVTGGYTF
CDR3 DNA: TGTGCCAGCAGTTTATACGCGGTGACTGGGGGCTACACCTTC

V gene: TRBV30
clone size: NA
J gene: TRBJ2-1
D gene: NA
CDR3 protein: CAWSVSWVEGQRRGEQFF
CDR3 DNA: TGTGCCTGGAGTGTAAGTTGGGTCGAGGGTCAGAGACGAGGTGAGCAGTTCTTC